Listed below are T cell receptor beta chains from one sample, sequenced in a study of Ad26.COV2.S vaccination and SARS-CoV-2 variants. The table came from immunoSEQ multiplex PCR; TCRdb's copy has only in-frame clones and leaves some out. This sample has 300,000 to 500,000 clones, with approximately 90% found just once. The input for sequencing was peripheral blood, taken in a trial of Ad26.COV2.S vaccine versus placebo. The receptors were sampled from a person aged 18 to 59 who received the Ad26.COV2.S COVID-19 vaccine or a placebo. CDR3s include the opening cysteine and the closing phenylalanine or tryptophan. The order of the fields is D gene, J gene, V gene, clone size, CDR3 protein, CDR3 DNA. D genes are given only for firm matches. The listing skips clone size in some rows; elsewhere it reads once, few, many or a size class.

>.|TRBJ2-2|TRBV27|.
CASSTSNTGELFF
TGTGCCAGCAGTACATCGAACACCGGGGAGCTGTTTTTT
>.|TRBJ1-6|TRBV7-9|.
CASKTGTIRDSPLHF
TGTGCCAGCAAAACCGGGACAATAAGGGATTCACCCCTCCACTTT
>.|TRBJ2-5|TRBV9|.
CASSVGAAVQETQYF
TGTGCCAGCAGCGTAGGGGCGGCAGTTCAGGAGACCCAGTACTTC
>TRBD2|TRBJ2-3|TRBV6-2/TRBV6-3|.
CASSHLEPGLAGGYTDTQYF
TGTGCCAGCAGCCATTTAGAGCCGGGACTAGCGGGGGGATACACAGATACGCAGTATTTT
>TRBD2|TRBJ2-7|TRBV6-1|.
CASSEGGGLYEQYF
TGTGCCAGCAGTGAGGGCGGGGGGCTCTACGAGCAGTACTTC
>.|TRBJ2-2|TRBV7-8|.
CASSPPGSNTGELFF
TGTGCCAGCAGCCCCCCAGGGAGTAACACCGGGGAGCTGTTTTTT
>.|TRBJ1-1|TRBV29-1|.
CSVAGQLNTEAFF
TGCAGCGTTGCGGGACAACTGAACACTGAAGCTTTCTTT
>.|TRBJ2-3|TRBV5-5|.
CASSLPSLGADTQYF
TGTGCCAGCAGCTTGCCTAGTCTAGGCGCAGATACGCAGTATTTT
>TRBD1|TRBJ1-4|TRBV4-1|.
CASSHGQGARGEKLFF
TGCGCCAGCAGCCACGGACAGGGGGCAAGGGGAGAAAAACTGTTTTTT
>.|TRBJ2-2|TRBV7-2|few
CASSLNMVGEAGELFF
TGTGCCAGCAGCTTGAATATGGTTGGGGAGGCCGGGGAGCTGTTTTTT
>TRBD1|TRBJ1-2|TRBV7-9|few
CASSHGTGAAYGYTF
TGTGCCAGCAGCCACGGGACAGGAGCTGCCTATGGCTACACCTTC
>TRBD1|TRBJ1-1|TRBV30|few
CAWSSDRGPGVNTEAFF
TGTGCCTGGAGTTCCGACAGGGGTCCGGGGGTGAACACTGAAGCTTTCTTT
>TRBD1|TRBJ2-7|TRBV5-4|.
CASSLAPGQPDEQYF
TGTGCCAGCAGCTTGGCCCCGGGACAGCCGGACGAGCAGTACTTC
>.|TRBJ1-6|TRBV18|.
CASSPSKGALSPLHF
TGTGCCAGCTCACCCTCTAAAGGGGCACTTTCACCCCTCCACTTT
>.|TRBJ1-2|TRBV7-9|few
CASSLPVPTGGHGYTF
TGTGCCAGCAGCTTACCAGTCCCCACGGGGGGGCATGGCTACACCTTC
>.|TRBJ1-1|TRBV11-2|.
CASSLMEMNTEAFF
TGTGCCAGCAGCTTGATGGAGATGAACACTGAAGCTTTCTTT
>TRBD1|TRBJ1-2|TRBV4-1|.
CASSQGPSDRGRRNGYTF
TGCGCCAGCAGCCAAGGGCCGTCGGACAGGGGGCGAAGAAATGGCTACACCTTC
>.|TRBJ1-4|TRBV7-9|.
CASSLVPESSQKLFF
TGTGCCAGCAGCTTAGTTCCGGAAAGCTCGCAGAAACTGTTTTTT
>TRBD1|TRBJ1-2|TRBV5-5|.
CASSPTPLAGGGYTF
TGTGCCAGCAGCCCGACCCCCCTGGCAGGGGGAGGCTACACCTTC
>.|TRBJ1-3|TRBV6-5|.
CASREEAGNTIYF
TGTGCCAGCAGAGAGGAGGCGGGAAACACCATATATTTT
>.|TRBJ1-1|TRBV4-1|.
CASSQGDNSNTEAFF
TGCGCCAGCAGCCAGGGGGACAACTCGAACACTGAAGCTTTCTTT
>TRBD2|TRBJ2-5|TRBV5-1|.
CASSEDGLAGAETQYF
TGCGCCAGCAGCGAAGACGGACTAGCGGGGGCAGAGACCCAGTACTTC
>.|TRBJ1-4|TRBV7-2|.
CASSSGEGGRGEKLFF
TGTGCCAGCAGCTCAGGAGAGGGGGGCCGGGGTGAAAAACTGTTTTTT
>.|TRBJ1-6|TRBV3-1/TRBV3-2|.
CASSQEGQPLHF
TGTGCCAGCAGCCAAGAAGGACAACCCCTCCACTTT
>.|TRBJ2-7|TRBV14|.
CASSPLGGSYEQYF
TGTGCCAGCAGCCCTCTCGGGGGCTCCTACGAGCAGTACTTC
>.|TRBJ2-2|TRBV11-2|.
CASSLDATETGELFF
TGTGCCAGCAGCTTAGACGCCACAGAAACCGGGGAGCTGTTTTTT
>TRBD1|TRBJ1-1|TRBV19|.
CASGQVWDTEAFF
TGTGCCAGTGGACAGGTATGGGACACTGAAGCTTTCTTT